The table lists the clone carrying this T cell receptor beta chain with a count of one. The antigen is undetermined. The CDR3 consists of 12 residues. Per germline, CDR1 SGHRS and CDR2 YFSETQ. V lost 3 bases and J 4 bases, leaving 8 bases between the germline ends. The data were taken from a study of T cell responses to AZD1222 COVID-19 vaccine. Study-level points and caveats: The donor group comprised mostly white British people and more females; the analysis possibly underestimated clonal diversity.

Some clones are missing from TCRdb's copy, which holds only in-frame ones; the method was immunoSEQ multiplex PCR. The table lists approximately 100,000 clones, 90% to 95% of them singletons. The material was peripheral blood, obtained on day 0 of AZD1222 vaccination. The rearrangement joins TRBV5-1 to TRBJ2-7, with D unresolved. This clonotype was sampled from an adult in good health. The CDR3 coding sequence is TGCGCCAGCAGCTCGCAGTCGTACGAGCAGTACTTC. Protein sequence: CASSSQSYEQYF.